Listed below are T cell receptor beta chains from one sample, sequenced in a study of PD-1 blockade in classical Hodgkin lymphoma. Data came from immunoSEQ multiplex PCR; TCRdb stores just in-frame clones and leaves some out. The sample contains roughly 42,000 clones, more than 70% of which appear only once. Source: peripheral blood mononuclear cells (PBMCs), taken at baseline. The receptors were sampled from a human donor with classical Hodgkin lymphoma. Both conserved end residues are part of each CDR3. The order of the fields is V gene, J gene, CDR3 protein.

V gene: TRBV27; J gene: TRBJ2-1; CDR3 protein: CASSLASGSYNEQFF
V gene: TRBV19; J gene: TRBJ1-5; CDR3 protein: CASSIPPAGGQPQHF
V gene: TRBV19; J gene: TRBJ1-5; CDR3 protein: CASSKNGYNQPQHF
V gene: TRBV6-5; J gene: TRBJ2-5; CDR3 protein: CASSPTGPGTQYF
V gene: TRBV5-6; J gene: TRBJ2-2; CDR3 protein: CASSLIGDPNTGELFF
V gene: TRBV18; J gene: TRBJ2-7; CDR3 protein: CASSPPRGRGGYEQYF
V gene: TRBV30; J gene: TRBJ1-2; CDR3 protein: CAWSVLGAGGTGYTF
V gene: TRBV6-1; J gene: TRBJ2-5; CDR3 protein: CASSGRLAAGETQYF
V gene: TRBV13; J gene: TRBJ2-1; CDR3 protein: CASKLQGARNNEQFF
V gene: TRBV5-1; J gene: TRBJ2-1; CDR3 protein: CASSSGLSSGEQFF
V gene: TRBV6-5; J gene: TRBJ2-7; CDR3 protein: CASSYFRREQYF
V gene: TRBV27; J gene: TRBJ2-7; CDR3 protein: CASSNRPSNFGYEQYF
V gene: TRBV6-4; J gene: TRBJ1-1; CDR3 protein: CASSLQEGTEAFF
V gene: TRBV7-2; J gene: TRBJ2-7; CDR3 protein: CASSFRAGGMGEQYF
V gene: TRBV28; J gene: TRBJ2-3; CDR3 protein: CASSLRYRTDTQYF
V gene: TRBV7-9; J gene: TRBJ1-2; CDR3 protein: CASSQGQGLNYGYTF
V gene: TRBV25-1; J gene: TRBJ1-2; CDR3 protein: CASSDRVIPYGYTF
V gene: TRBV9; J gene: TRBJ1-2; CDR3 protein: CASSVGTGGVYGYTF
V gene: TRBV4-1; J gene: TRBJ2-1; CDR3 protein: CASSPLTENNEQFF
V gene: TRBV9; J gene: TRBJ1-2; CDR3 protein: CASSHRDHYGYTF
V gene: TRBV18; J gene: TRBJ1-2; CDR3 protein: CASSPLYGGPDGYTF
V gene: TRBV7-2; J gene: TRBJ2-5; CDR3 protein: CASSLSGGYQETQYF
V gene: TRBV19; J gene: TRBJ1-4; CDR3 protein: CASSTGTATNEKLFF
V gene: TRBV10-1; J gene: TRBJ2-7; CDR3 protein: CASSASGSPTYEQYF
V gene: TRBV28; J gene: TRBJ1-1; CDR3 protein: CASSFLGGGQGSTEAFF
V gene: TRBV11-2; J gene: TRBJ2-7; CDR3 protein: CASSLGPGASYEQYF
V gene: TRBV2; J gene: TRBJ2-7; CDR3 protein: CASSDTGYGYEQYF
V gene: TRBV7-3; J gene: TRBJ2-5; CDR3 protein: CASSLRFGETQYF
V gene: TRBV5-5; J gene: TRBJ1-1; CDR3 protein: CASSPSGTGGTEAFF
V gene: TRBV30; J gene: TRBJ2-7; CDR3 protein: CAWSVRHGEQYF
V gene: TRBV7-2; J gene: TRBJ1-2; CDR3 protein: CASSLALSTDSGNYGYTF
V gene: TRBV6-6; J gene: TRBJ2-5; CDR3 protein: CASRDYQETQYF
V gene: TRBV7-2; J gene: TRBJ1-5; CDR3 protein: CASSFKGGNQPQHF
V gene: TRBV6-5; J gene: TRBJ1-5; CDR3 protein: CASSYYSDRNQPQHF
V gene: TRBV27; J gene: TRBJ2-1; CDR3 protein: CASSFGLAGGEQFF
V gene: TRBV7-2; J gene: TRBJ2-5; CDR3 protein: CASSLKGREETQYF
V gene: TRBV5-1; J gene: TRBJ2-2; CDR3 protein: CASSLEAGVNAGELFF
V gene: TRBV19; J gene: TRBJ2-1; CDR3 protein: CASSIEVSSYNEQFF
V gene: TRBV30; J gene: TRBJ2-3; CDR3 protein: CAWMYYPTDTQYF
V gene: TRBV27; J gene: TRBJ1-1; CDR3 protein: CASSFTRNTEAFF
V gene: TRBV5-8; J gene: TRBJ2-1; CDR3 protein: CASSLGSLREQFF
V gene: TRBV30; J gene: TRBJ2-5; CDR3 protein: CASGQGPSETQYF
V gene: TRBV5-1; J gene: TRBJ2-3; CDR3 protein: CASSYREAPTDTQYF
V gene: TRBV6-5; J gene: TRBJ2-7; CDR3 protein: CASLSTGGPSYEQYF
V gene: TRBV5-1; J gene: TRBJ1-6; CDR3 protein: CASSLDRWTQNTPLHF
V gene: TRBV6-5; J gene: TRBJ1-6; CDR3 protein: CASTTGAFQNSPLHF
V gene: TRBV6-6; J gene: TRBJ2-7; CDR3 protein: CASRTGEVREQYF
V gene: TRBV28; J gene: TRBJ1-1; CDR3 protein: CASSLRGWGNTEAFF
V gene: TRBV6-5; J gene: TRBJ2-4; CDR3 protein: CASSSGIAKNIQYF
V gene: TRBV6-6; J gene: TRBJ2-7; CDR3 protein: CASSYPSGLEQYF
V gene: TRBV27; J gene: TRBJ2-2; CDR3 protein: CASSLEGGNTGELFF
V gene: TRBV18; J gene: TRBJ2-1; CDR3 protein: CASSPPQGLDNEQFF